A selection of T cell receptor beta chains follows, all from one sample in a study of cytomegalovirus exposure and HLA in healthy donors. TCRdb's table, derived via immunoSEQ multiplex PCR, lists solely in-frame clones and lacks some. Of 100,000 to 150,000 clones in the sample, 75% to 85% were seen once. What was sequenced was PBMCs. The receptors were gathered from a man aged 50 to 60 in good health and CMV-seronegative. CDR3s include the opening cysteine and the closing phenylalanine or tryptophan. The D gene is left open where the match is weak. Only part of the rows carry a size: once, few, many, or a class if the clone is expanded.

V gene	D gene	clone size	J gene	CDR3 protein	CDR3 DNA
TRBV5-1	TRBD1	few	TRBJ2-1	CASSLGDREHEQFF	TGCGCCAGCAGCTTGGGGGACAGGGAACACGAGCAGTTCTTC
TRBV29-1	NA	NA	TRBJ2-5	CSVRRETQYF	TGCAGCGTCCGGCGGGAGACCCAGTACTTC
TRBV15	NA	few	TRBJ2-2	CATSIASDNTGELFF	TGTGCCACCAGCATTGCTAGCGACAACACCGGGGAGCTGTTTTTT
TRBV9	TRBD1	NA	TRBJ1-2	CASSLRQGGAGYTF	TGTGCCAGCAGCCTACGACAGGGAGGAGCTGGCTACACCTTC
TRBV4-2	TRBD2	NA	TRBJ2-1	CASRPGPSGYSYNEQFF	TGTGCCAGCAGACCAGGGCCTAGCGGGTACTCCTACAATGAGCAGTTCTTC
TRBV6-5	TRBD2	NA	TRBJ2-3	CASSYGTSGDPDTQYF	TGTGCCAGCAGTTACGGAACTAGCGGGGACCCAGATACGCAGTATTTT
TRBV18	NA	NA	TRBJ1-2	CASSPRSTYYGYTF	TGTGCCAGCTCACCTCGGTCGACTTACTATGGCTACACCTTC
TRBV6-1	NA	NA	TRBJ1-4	CASSAGTIDEKLFF	TGTGCCAGCAGTGCCGGGACAATTGATGAAAAACTGTTTTTT
TRBV19	NA	NA	TRBJ1-2	CASQREVTGSIAYGYTF	TGTGCCAGTCAGCGGGAAGTTACGGGGAGTATTGCCTATGGCTACACCTTC
TRBV5-1	TRBD2	NA	TRBJ2-1	CASSSQSGGYNEQFF	TGCGCCAGCAGCTCCCAAAGCGGGGGTTACAATGAGCAGTTCTTC
TRBV27	NA	NA	TRBJ2-7	CASSWQDSYEQYF	TGTGCCAGCAGTTGGCAGGACTCCTACGAGCAGTACTTC
TRBV6-5	NA	few	TRBJ1-3	CASSYGLSGNTIYF	TGTGCCAGCAGTTACGGGCTCTCTGGAAACACCATATATTTT
TRBV5-1	NA	NA	TRBJ2-7	CASSFGDFLYSYEQYF	TGCGCCAGCAGCTTCGGGGACTTCTTATACTCCTACGAGCAGTACTTC
TRBV30	NA	NA	TRBJ1-1	CAWSPVNTEAFF	TGTGCCTGGAGTCCGGTGAACACTGAAGCTTTCTTT
TRBV5-1	TRBD2	few	TRBJ2-5	CASSAGTSGVETQYF	TGCGCCAGCAGCGCCGGGACTAGCGGAGTAGAGACCCAGTACTTC
TRBV6-6	NA	NA	TRBJ1-1	CATETTGMNTEAFF	TGTGCCACCGAAACGACAGGAATGAACACTGAAGCTTTCTTT
TRBV6-1	NA	once	TRBJ1-2	CAGTHNRREGYTF	TGTGCCGGGACACACAACAGGCGAGAGGGCTACACCTTC
TRBV5-1	TRBD1	NA	TRBJ1-5	CASSLRTGEPQHF	TGCGCCAGCAGCTTACGAACAGGGGAGCCCCAGCATTTT
TRBV18	TRBD1	NA	TRBJ1-2	CASSPLGQGIGYGYTF	TGTGCCAGCTCACCATTGGGACAGGGAATTGGCTATGGCTACACCTTC
TRBV18	NA	NA	TRBJ1-1	CASSPSQVNTEAFF	TGTGCCAGCTCACCATCCCAGGTGAACACTGAAGCTTTCTTT
TRBV6-1	TRBD2	NA	TRBJ2-3	CASSHSGGYTDTQYF	TGTGCCAGCAGCCATAGCGGGGGGTACACAGATACGCAGTATTTT
TRBV5-1	NA	NA	TRBJ2-1	CASSLGVGGRPNEQFF	TGCGCCAGCAGCTTGGGGGTGGGAGGTAGGCCCAATGAGCAGTTCTTC
TRBV18	TRBD1	NA	TRBJ1-1	CASSPRTGGLNTEAFF	TGTGCCAGCTCACCTAGGACAGGGGGCTTGAACACTGAAGCTTTCTTT
TRBV5-8	NA	few	TRBJ1-1	CASSPFRGGNTEAFF	TGTGCCAGCAGCCCGTTTAGAGGTGGGAACACTGAAGCTTTCTTT
TRBV5-1	TRBD2	NA	TRBJ2-7	CASSSGTSGYEQYF	TGCGCCAGCAGCTCCGGGACTAGCGGTTACGAGCAGTACTTC
TRBV2	TRBD1	NA	TRBJ1-1	CASSVLTGWGTEAFF	TGTGCCAGCAGTGTTTTGACAGGGTGGGGGACTGAAGCTTTCTTT
TRBV13	TRBD1	NA	TRBJ1-1	CASSLQGGRSMNTEAFF	TGTGCCAGCAGCCTCCAAGGGGGCCGGTCAATGAACACTGAAGCTTTCTTT
TRBV7-2	NA	NA	TRBJ2-7	CASSRSGPYEQYF	TGTGCCAGCAGCAGAAGCGGTCCCTACGAGCAGTACTTC
TRBV9	NA	NA	TRBJ1-2	CASSVAPRGREDGYTF	TGTGCCAGCAGCGTCGCTCCGAGGGGCAGGGAGGATGGCTACACCTTC
TRBV7-9	NA	once	TRBJ1-1	CASSLGAVGVGAFF	TGTGCCAGCAGCTTAGGAGCGGTCGGGGTGGGCGCTTTCTTT
TRBV2	NA	NA	TRBJ1-2	CASSAFGGNSGYTF	TGTGCCAGCAGTGCGTTCGGGGGGAACTCTGGCTACACCTTC
TRBV27	TRBD2	NA	TRBJ2-1	CASRPPSGGAYNEQFF	TGTGCCAGCAGACCACCCAGCGGGGGGGCTTACAATGAGCAGTTCTTC
TRBV5-6	TRBD2	NA	TRBJ2-5	CASSLGIAGNQETQYF	TGTGCCAGCAGCTTGGGTATAGCGGGCAACCAAGAGACCCAGTACTTC
TRBV2	NA	NA	TRBJ2-7	CASRGGDGQPWEQYF	TGTGCCAGCAGGGGGGGGGATGGACAGCCGTGGGAGCAGTACTTC
TRBV7-9	NA	once	TRBJ2-7	CASSPQLASYEQYF	TGTGCCAGCAGCCCCCAGTTGGCCTCCTACGAGCAGTACTTC
TRBV6-1	TRBD1	NA	TRBJ2-3	CASAGGLPDTQYF	TGTGCCAGCGCAGGGGGATTGCCAGATACGCAGTATTTT
TRBV6-5	TRBD2	NA	TRBJ2-5	CASRPGLAPETQYF	TGTGCCAGCAGGCCGGGACTAGCGCCAGAGACCCAGTACTTC
TRBV28	TRBD1	once	TRBJ2-7	CASSASGTDPYEQYF	TGTGCCAGCAGTGCCTCCGGGACAGATCCCTACGAGCAGTACTTC
TRBV6-6	NA	NA	TRBJ1-1	CASSYSGGAEAFF	TGTGCCAGCAGTTACTCAGGGGGTGCTGAAGCTTTCTTT
TRBV19	NA	few	TRBJ2-2	CASSMADLGTGELFF	TGTGCCAGTAGTATGGCAGACTTGGGTACCGGGGAGCTGTTTTTT
TRBV6-4	NA	NA	TRBJ2-2	CASMKHRGAVF	TGTGCCAGCATGAAACACCGGGGAGCTGTTTTT
TRBV7-9	NA	NA	TRBJ2-7	CPSTPPQGTGIYEQYF	TGTCCCAGCACTCCCCCCCAGGGGACGGGAATCTACGAGCAGTACTTC
TRBV5-5	NA	NA	TRBJ1-1	CASSLSRYEAFF	TGTGCCAGCAGCTTGTCCAGATATGAAGCTTTCTTT